This TCR beta chain was obtained from a study of T cell clonality in common variable immunodeficiency. Study-level findings and limits: Common variable immunodeficiency TCR beta sequences reportedly had fewer deletions and N-nucleotide insertions.

Only in-frame clones appear in the TCRdb table, and some are missing; sequencing was by immunoSEQ multiplex PCR. There are 15,000 to 20,000 clones in the sample, none observed a single time. Diagnosis required reduced IgG, IgA and/or IgM with specific antibody deficiency. CDR1 and CDR2 (germline): SGHAT, FQNNGV. The CDR3 has 14 amino acids. Deletions cut 0 bases from V and 6 bases from J, with 8 bases between. A few counts support this clone. The antigen remains unidentified. The read stops 3 residues short of the end of the CDR3; the missing end is completed from the germline J gene. The TCR comes from a human donor with common variable immunodeficiency. The chain is built from TRBV11-2 and TRBJ2-2; the D is unclear. The sequencing sample was made of peripheral blood mononuclear cells. The DNA read from the CDR3 is TGTGCCAGCAGCTTAGAGGGCCGAGCCGGGGAG. Translating gives CASSLEGRAGE. The whole CDR3 is CASSLEGRAGELFF.